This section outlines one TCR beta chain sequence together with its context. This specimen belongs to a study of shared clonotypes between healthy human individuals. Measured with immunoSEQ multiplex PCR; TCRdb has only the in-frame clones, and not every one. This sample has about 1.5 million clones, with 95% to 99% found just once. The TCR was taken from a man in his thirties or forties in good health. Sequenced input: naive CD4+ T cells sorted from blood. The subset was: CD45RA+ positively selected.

CDR3 DNA sequence: TGTGCCAGCAGCCTCGGACCTAGCGAAAACACCATATATTTT. This encodes CASSLGPSENTIYF. The chain is built from TRBV5-5 and TRBJ1-3; D is unclear. Germline CDR1 SGHKS, CDR2 YYEKEE (reference sequence). Trimming cost V 4 bases and J 6 bases, with 14 bases left between them. The CDR3 sequence is 14 residues long.